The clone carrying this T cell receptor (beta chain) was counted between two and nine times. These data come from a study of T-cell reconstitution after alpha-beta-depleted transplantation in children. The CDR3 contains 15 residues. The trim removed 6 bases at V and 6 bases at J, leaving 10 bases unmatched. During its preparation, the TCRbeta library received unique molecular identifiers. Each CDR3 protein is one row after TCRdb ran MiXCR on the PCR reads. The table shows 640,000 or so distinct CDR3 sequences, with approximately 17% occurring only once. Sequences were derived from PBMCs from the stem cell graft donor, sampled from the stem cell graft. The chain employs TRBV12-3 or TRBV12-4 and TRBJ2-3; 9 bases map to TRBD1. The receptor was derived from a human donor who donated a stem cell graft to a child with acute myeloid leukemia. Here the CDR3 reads CASSVYRGRGDTQYF. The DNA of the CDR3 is TGTGCCAGCAGCGTTTACAGGGGGCGCGGGGATACGCAGTATTTT.